This T cell receptor beta chain was found in a study of T cell responses to AZD1222 COVID-19 vaccine. Comment on this clone: Antigen: not known.

Study results and limitations: Mostly white British, mostly female donors; authors suggested clonal diversity may be underestimated. Unmutated variant regions reportedly attract nearly half of all spike-specific TCRs.

Data came from immunoSEQ multiplex PCR; TCRdb stores just in-frame clones and leaves some out. Here the sample spans about 140,000 clones, approximately 90% being singletons. The receptor's source is an adult in good health. Sequences were derived from peripheral blood, sampled on day 0 of AZD1222 vaccination.

Here the CDR3 DNA reads TGTGCCAGCAGCTTAGGGACAGGGGGCTTGAGCTCCTACGAGCAGTACTTC. It specifies CASSLGTGGLSSYEQYF. The chain couples TRBV11-2 to TRBJ2-7, with TRBD1 matching over 11 bases. Germline trimming cut 1 base from V and 0 bases from J; bases unmatched to any gene: 5. Germline CDR1 reads SGHAT; CDR2 reads FQNNGV. The length of the CDR3 is 17 residues. Together with reference TRBV11-2 and TRBJ2-7, the CDR3 gives the full variable domain: EAGVAQSPRYKIIEKRQSVAFWCNPISGHATLYWYQQILGQGPKLLIQFQNNGVVDDSQLPKDRFSAERLKGVDSTLKIQPAKLEDSAVYLCASSLGTGGLSSYEQYFGPGTRLTVT.